These 3 T cell receptor beta chains share one sample of origin, sequenced in a study of human CD8 memory T cell subsets. UMI-labeled 5' RACE was used, and it produced the TCR beta libraries. TCRdb re-called the 5' RACE reads and shows each CDR3 protein once, DNA omitted. The sample spans 7,900 or so distinct CDR3 sequences; the ten largest clones claim less than 30%. The sequencing sample was made of CD8+ T cells from PBMCs. Receptor source: a human donor in good health.

Here the CDR3 reads CSARDGGTGELFF. The chain employs TRBV20-1 and TRBJ2-2; TCRdb names TRBD1, which stays unverified in the absence of DNA. From germline, CDR1 is DFQATT and CDR2 SNEGSKA (reference sequence). The CDR3 spans 13 residues.

The CDR3 sequence: CASRDNTYEQYF. The rearrangement links TRBV28 to TRBJ2-7; the D call from TCRdb, TRBD1, cannot be confirmed without DNA. In germline, CDR1 is MDHEN, CDR2 SYDVKM. The CDR3 covers 12 residues.

The chain has TRBV7-2 and TRBJ2-7; the D gene TCRdb calls, TRBD2, cannot be checked with no DNA. Germline CDR1 reads SGHTA; CDR2 reads FQGNSA. The CDR3 totals 15 residues. This CDR3 is CASSPRGDLLYEQYF.